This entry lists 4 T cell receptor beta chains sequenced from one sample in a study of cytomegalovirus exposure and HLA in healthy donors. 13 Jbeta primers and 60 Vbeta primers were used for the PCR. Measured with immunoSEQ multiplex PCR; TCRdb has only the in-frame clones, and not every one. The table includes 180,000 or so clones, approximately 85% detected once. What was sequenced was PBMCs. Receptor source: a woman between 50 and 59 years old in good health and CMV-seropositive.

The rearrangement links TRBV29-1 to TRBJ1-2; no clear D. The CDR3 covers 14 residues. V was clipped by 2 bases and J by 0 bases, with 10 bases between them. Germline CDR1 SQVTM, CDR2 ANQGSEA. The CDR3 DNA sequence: TGCAGCGTTGAAAAGCACGATACTAACTATGGCTACACCTTC. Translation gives CSVEKHDTNYGYTF.

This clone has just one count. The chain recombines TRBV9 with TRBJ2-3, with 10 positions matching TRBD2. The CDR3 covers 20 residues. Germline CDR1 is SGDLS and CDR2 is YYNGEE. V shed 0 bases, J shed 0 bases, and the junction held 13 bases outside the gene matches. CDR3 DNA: TGTGCCAGCAGCGTAGCCAGCGGGGGGGCCTTTTTGCTTAGCACAGATACGCAGTATTTT. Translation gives CASSVASGGAFLLSTDTQYF.

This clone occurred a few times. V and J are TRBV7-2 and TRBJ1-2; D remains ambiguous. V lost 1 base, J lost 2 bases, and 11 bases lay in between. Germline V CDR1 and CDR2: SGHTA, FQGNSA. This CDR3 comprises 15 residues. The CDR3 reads CASSLGSFRNYGYTF. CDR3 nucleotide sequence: TGTGCCAGCAGCTTAGGAAGCTTCCGGAACTATGGCTACACCTTC.

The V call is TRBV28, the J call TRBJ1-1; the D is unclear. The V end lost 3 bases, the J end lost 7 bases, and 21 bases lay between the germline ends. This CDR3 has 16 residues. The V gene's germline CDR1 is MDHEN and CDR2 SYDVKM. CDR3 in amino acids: CASSFPTSFPHSEAFF. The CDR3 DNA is TGTGCCAGCAGTTTCCCGACGAGCTTCCCACACAGTGAAGCTTTCTTT.